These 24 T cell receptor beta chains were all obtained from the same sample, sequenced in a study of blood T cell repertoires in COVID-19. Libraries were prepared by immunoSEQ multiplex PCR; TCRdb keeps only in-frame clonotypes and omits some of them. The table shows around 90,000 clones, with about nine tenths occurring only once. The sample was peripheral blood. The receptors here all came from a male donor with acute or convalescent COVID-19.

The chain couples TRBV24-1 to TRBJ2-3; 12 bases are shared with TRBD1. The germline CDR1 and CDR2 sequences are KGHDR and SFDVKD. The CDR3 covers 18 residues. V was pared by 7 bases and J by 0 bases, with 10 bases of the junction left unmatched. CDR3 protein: CATSGAGTGGLSTDTQYF. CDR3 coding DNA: TGTGCCACCAGCGGGGCCGGGACAGGGGGCTTAAGCACAGATACGCAGTATTTT.

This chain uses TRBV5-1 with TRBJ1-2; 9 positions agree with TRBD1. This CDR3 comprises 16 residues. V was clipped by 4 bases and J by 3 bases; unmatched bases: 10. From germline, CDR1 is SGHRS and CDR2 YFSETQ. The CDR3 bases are TGCGCCAGCAGCGTCGACGCGGGACAGGGATACTATGGCTACACCTTC. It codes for CASSVDAGQGYYGYTF.

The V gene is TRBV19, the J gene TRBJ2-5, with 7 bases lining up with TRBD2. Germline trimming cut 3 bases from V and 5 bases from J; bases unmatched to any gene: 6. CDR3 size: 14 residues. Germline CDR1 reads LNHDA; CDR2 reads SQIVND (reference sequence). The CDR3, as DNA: TGTGCCAGTAGTATGAGCGGGGCTTGGGAGACCCAGTACTTC. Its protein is CASSMSGAWETQYF. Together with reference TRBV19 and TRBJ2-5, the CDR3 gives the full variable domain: DGGITQSPKYLFRKEGQNVTLSCEQNLNHDAMYWYRQDPGQGLRLIYYSQIVNDFQKGDIAEGYSVSREKKESFPLTVTSAQKNPTAFYLCASSMSGAWETQYFGPGTRLLVL.

The CDR3 loop is CASSQGGVAGEQYF. Here the CDR3 DNA reads TGTGCCAGCAGCCAAGGAGGCGTCGCGGGCGAGCAGTACTTC. This sequence joins TRBV3-1 (or the pseudogene TRBV3-2) and TRBJ2-7, with D perhaps TRBD2 (5 bases). The CDR3 is 14 residues long. V was clipped by 1 base and J by 6 bases, with 13 bases between them. CDR1 and CDR2 (germline): LGHDT, YNNKEL (reference sequence).

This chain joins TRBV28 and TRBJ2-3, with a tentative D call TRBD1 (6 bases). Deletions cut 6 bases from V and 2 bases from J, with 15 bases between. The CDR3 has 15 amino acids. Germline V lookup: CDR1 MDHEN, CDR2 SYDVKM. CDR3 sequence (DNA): TGTGCCAGCAGGTCACCGGGACAAATCACAGATACGCAGTATTTT. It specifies CASRSPGQITDTQYF.

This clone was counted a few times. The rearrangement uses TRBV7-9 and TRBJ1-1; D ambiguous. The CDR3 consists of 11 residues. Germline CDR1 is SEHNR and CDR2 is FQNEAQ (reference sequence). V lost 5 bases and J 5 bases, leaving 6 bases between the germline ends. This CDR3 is CASSPMTEAFF. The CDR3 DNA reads TGTGCCAGCAGCCCCATGACTGAAGCTTTCTTT.

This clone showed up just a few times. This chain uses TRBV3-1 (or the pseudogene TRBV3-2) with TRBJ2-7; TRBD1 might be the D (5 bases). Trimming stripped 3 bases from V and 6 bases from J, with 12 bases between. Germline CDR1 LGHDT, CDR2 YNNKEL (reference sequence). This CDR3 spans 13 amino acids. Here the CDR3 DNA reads TGTGCCAGCAGCCACACGGTAGGGGTCGAGCAGTACTTC. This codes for CASSHTVGVEQYF.

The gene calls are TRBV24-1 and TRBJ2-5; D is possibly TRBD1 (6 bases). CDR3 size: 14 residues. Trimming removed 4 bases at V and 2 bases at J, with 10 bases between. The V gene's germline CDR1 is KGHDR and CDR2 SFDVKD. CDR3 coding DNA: TGTGCCACCAGTGACAGGGGTGCGCAAGAGACCCAGTACTTC. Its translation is CATSDRGAQETQYF.

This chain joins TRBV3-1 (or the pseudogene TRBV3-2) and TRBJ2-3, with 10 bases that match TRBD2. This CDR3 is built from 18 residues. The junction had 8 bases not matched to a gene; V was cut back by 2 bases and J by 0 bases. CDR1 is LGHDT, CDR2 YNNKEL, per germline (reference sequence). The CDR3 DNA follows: TGTGCCAGCAGCCAATGGGCTAGCGGGGGAACTAGCACAGATACGCAGTATTTT. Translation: CASSQWASGGTSTDTQYF.

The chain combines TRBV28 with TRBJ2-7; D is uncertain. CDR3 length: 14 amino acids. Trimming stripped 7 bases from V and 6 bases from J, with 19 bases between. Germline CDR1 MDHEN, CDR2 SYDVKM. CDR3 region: CASTQRSRVFEQYF. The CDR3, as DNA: TGTGCCAGCACCCAACGGAGTCGGGTTTTCGAGCAGTACTTC.

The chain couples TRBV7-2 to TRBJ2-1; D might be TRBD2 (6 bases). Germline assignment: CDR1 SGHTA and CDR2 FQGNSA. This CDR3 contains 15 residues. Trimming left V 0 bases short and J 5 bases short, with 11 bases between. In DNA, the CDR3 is TGTGCCAGCAGCTTAGCGGGCACTAGCAACAATGAGCAGTTCTTC. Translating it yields CASSLAGTSNNEQFF.

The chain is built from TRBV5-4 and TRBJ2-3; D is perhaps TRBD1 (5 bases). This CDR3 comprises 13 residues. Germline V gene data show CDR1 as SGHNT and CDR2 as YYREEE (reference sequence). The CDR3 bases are TGTGCTTTTGGGGCTACCTCCACAGATACGCAGTATTTT. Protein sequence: CAFGATSTDTQYF.

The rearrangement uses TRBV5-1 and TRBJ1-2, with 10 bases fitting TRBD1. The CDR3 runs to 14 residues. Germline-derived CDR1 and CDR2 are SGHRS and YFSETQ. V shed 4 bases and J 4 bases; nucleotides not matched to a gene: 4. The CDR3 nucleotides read TGCGCCAGCAGCGGGGGACAGGGGAGCTATGGCTACACCTTC. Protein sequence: CASSGGQGSYGYTF.

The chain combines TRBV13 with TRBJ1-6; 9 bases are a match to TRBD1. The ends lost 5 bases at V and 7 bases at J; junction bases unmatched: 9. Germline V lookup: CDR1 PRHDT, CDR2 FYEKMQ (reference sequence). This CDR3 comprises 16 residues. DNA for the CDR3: TGTGCCAGCAGCGCCATAGGGACAGGGAAGAATTCACCCCTCCACTTT. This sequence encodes CASSAIGTGKNSPLHF. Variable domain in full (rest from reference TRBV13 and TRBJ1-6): AAGVIQSPRHLIKEKRETATLKCYPIPRHDTVYWYQQGPGQDPQFLISFYEKMQSDKGSIPDRFSAQQFSDYHSELNMSSLELGDSALYFCASSAIGTGKNSPLHFGNGTRLTVT.

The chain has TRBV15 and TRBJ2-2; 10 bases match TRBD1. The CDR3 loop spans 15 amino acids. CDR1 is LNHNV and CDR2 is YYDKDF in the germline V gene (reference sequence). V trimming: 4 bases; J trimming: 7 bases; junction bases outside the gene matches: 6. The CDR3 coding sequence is TGTGCCACCAGCAAGAGACAGGGGGCCGGCGGGGAGCTGTTTTTT. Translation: CATSKRQGAGGELFF.

This chain's CDR3 is CASSENSGGNQPQHF. For the CDR3, the DNA is TGTGCCAGCAGTGAAAATTCAGGGGGCAATCAGCCCCAGCATTTT. The rearrangement joins TRBV2 to TRBJ1-5; D might be TRBD1 (6 bases). In germline, CDR1 is SNHLY, CDR2 FYNNEI. The V end was cut by 2 bases, the J end by 2 bases, with 10 bases between. CDR3 size: 15 residues.

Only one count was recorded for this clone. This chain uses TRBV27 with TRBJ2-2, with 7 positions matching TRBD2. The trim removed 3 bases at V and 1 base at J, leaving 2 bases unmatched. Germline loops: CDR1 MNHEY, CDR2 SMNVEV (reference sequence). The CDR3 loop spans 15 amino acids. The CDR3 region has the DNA TGTGCCAGCAGTTTGCTAGCGGAGAACACCGGGGAGCTGTTTTTT. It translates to CASSLLAENTGELFF.

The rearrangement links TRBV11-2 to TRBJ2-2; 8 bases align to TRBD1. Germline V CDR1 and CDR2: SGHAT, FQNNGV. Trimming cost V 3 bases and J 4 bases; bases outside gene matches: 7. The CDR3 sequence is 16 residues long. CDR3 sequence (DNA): TGTGCCAGCAGCTTTACGCGGACAGGGCCCACCGGGGAGCTGTTTTTT. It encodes CASSFTRTGPTGELFF.

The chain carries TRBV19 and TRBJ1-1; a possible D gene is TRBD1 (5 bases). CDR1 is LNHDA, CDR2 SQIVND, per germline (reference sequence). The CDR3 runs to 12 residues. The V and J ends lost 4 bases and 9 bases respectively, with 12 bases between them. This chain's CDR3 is CASSSAGPQAFF. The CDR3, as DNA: TGTGCCAGTAGTAGCGCAGGGCCACAAGCTTTCTTT.

CDR3 bases: TGTGCCAGCAGCCTTCGGCGGGGGACCTCAGGGACCCAGTACTTC. Encoded protein: CASSLRRGTSGTQYF. The chain joins TRBV3-1 (or the pseudogene TRBV3-2) to TRBJ2-5, with 7 bases that match TRBD2. The V and J ends lost 4 bases and 7 bases, in that order; junction bases with no gene match: 12. The CDR3 sequence is 15 residues long. Germline V gene data show CDR1 as LGHDT and CDR2 as YNNKEL (reference sequence).

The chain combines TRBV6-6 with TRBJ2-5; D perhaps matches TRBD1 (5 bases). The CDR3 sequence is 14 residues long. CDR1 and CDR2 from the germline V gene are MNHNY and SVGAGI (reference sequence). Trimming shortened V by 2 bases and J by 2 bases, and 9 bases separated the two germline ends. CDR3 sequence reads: CASSYNQGQETQYF. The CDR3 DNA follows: TGTGCCAGCAGTTACAATCAGGGTCAAGAGACCCAGTACTTC.

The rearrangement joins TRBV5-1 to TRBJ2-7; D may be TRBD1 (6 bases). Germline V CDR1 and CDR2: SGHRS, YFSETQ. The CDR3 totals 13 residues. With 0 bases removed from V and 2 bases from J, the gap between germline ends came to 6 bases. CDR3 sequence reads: CASSLEGAYEQYF. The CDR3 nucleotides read TGCGCCAGCAGCTTGGAGGGGGCCTACGAGCAGTACTTC.

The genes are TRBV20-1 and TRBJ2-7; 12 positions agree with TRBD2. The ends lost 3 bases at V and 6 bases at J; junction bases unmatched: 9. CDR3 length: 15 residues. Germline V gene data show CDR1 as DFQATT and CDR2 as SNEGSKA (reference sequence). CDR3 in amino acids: CSASETSGGRGEQYF. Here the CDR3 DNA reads TGCAGTGCTAGTGAGACTAGCGGGGGCCGGGGCGAGCAGTACTTC.

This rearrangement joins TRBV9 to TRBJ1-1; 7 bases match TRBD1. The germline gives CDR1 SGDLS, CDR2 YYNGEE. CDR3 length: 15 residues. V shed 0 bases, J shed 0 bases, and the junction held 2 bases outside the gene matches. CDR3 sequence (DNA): TGTGCCAGCAGCGTAGGGGGGACAGTGAACACTGAAGCTTTCTTT. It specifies CASSVGGTVNTEAFF.